A single sample gave rise to the 10 T cell receptor beta chains below, sequenced in a study of post-analysis software for immune sequencing data. Study findings and constraints: Controls showed lower frequencies than patients for four to six TRBV segments, and TRBV5-6, TRBV5-1 and TRBV20-1 were among these.

The library was made from cDNA and included unique molecular identifiers. TCRdb redid the calling of the PCR reads with MiXCR, one entry per CDR3 protein. The sample holds hundreds of thousands of distinct CDR3 sequences, around 60% seen once. No antigens are known for them. The sequenced sample was blood. The origin of the receptors is a girl aged 2-9 years with multiple sclerosis.

V usage is TRBV5-1 and J usage is TRBJ1-5, with unresolved D. The germline V and J ends were trimmed by 4 bases and 5 bases, with 13 bases remaining between them. The CDR3 spans 14 residues. CDR1 is SGHRS and CDR2 is YFSETQ in the germline V gene. CDR3 in DNA: TGCGCCAGCAGCGTCCGGGCTGGCGATCAGCCCCAGCATTTT. This translates into CASSVRAGDQPQHF.

Details on this clonotype: The junction shows a germline mismatch at one end, possibly a read error. This chain joins TRBV7-3 and TRBJ2-6, with 8 bases lining up with TRBD1. The CDR3 consists of 18 residues. Germline-derived CDR1 and CDR2 are SGHTA and FQGTGA. The CDR3 reads CASSRVGRGLSGANVPTF. CDR3 DNA: TGTGCCAGCAGCCGGGTCGGCAGGGGGCTCTCTGGGGCCAACGTCCCGACTTTC.

The genes are TRBV5-1 and TRBJ1-1; TRBD1 is a possible D gene (5 bases). The CDR3 covers 16 residues. The ends were cut back, 0 bases at V and 5 bases at J, with 17 bases in the middle. Germline V gene data show CDR1 as SGHRS and CDR2 as YFSETQ. CDR3 in amino acids: CASSLGTSKGRTEAFF. The CDR3 nucleotides are TGCGCCAGCAGCTTGGGGACCTCGAAGGGGCGGACTGAAGCTTTCTTT.

The DNA for the CDR3 is TGCAGCGTTGAAGATCGTAGGGGGACAGGGATTGAAGAGACCCAGTACTTC. Translated: CSVEDRRGTGIEETQYF. The chain couples TRBV29-1 to TRBJ2-5, with 9 bases that match TRBD1. The CDR3 runs to 17 residues. The J segment lost 3 bases and the V segment lost 0 bases, leaving 11 bases of the junction unmatched. Germline V gene lookup returns CDR1 SQVTM and CDR2 ANQGSEA.

This clonotype was observed once. Here the CDR3 reads CASSHDRGAYNEQFF. CDR3 in DNA: TGTGCCAGCAGCCACGACAGGGGAGCCTACAATGAGCAGTTCTTC. The V call is TRBV6-5, the J call TRBJ2-1; 8 bases fit TRBD1. CDR3 length equals 15 residues. The V segment lost 6 bases and the J segment 2 bases; nucleotides outside the gene matches: 6. The germline CDR1 and CDR2 sequences are MNHEY and SVGAGI.

The V and J genes are TRBV24-1 and TRBJ2-1; D gene uncertain. Deletions cut 5 bases from V and 0 bases from J, with 7 bases between. The CDR3 consists of 14 residues. CDR1 is KGHDR and CDR2 is SFDVKD in the germline V gene. The CDR3 loop reads CATSGASSYNEQFF. DNA for the CDR3: TGTGCCACCAGTGGTGCGAGCTCCTACAATGAGCAGTTCTTC.

The rearrangement uses TRBV6-5 and TRBJ2-1; 10 bases match TRBD1. The CDR3 sequence is 15 residues long. V trimming: 5 bases; J trimming: 10 bases; junction bases outside the gene matches: 11. CDR1 MNHEY and CDR2 SVGAGI come from the germline V gene. CDR3 coding DNA: TGTGCCAGCAGTCCAACCGGGACAGGGGTCGGCGAGCAGTTCTTC. Translating it yields CASSPTGTGVGEQFF.

The rearrangement uses TRBV28 and TRBJ2-1; D tentatively fits TRBD1 or TRBD2 (9 bases each). CDR1 and CDR2 from the germline V gene are MDHEN and SYDVKM. The V end was cut by 3 bases, the J end by 9 bases, with 36 bases between. The CDR3 spans 21 residues. The CDR3, as DNA: TGTGCCAGCAGTTTGAACCTTGCGGGACAGGGAATATTAGCGGGAGTTGTTGAGCAGTTCTTC. Amino acid sequence: CASSLNLAGQGILAGVVEQFF.

This clonotype was seen a few times. The chain is built from TRBV7-2 and TRBJ2-3; 7 bases agree with TRBD2. After removal of 3 bases from V and 2 bases from J, the junction contained 5 bases not matched to a gene. The CDR3 is 15 residues long. Germline V CDR1 and CDR2: SGHTA, FQGNSA. CDR3 residues: CASSLWAGDTDTQYF. In nucleotides, the CDR3 is TGTGCCAGCAGCTTGTGGGCGGGGGACACAGATACGCAGTATTTT.

This chain uses TRBV20-1 with TRBJ2-5; 7 positions match TRBD1. The V and J ends lost 5 bases and 1 base, in that order; junction bases with no gene match: 4. Germline CDR1 is DFQATT and CDR2 is SNEGSKA (reference sequence). The CDR3 sequence is 13 residues long. CDR3 in DNA: TGCAGTGCTGGGGGACAGCCCCAAGAGACCCAGTACTTC. Protein product: CSAGGQPQETQYF.